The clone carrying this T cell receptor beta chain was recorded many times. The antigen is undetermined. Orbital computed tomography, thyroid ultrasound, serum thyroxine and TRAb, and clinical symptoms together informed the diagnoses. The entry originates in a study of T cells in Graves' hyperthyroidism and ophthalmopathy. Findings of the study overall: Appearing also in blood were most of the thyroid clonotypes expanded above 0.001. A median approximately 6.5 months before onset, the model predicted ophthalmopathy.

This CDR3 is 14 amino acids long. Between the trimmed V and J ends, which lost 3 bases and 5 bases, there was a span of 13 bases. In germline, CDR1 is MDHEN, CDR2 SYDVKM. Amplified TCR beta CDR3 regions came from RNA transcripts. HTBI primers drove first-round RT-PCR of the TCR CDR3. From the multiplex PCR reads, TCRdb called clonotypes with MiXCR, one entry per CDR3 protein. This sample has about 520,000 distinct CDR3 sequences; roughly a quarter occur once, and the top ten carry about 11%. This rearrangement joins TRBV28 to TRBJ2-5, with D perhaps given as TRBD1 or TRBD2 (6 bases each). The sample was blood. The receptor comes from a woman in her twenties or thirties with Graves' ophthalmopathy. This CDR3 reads CASSLGGLTETQYF. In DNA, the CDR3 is TGTGCCAGCAGTTTGGGGGGCTTGACGGAGACCCAGTACTTC.